This passage covers 11 T cell receptor beta chains from one sample sequenced in a study of graft-versus-host responses after intestinal transplantation. These receptors' targets are unknown. Repertoires were generated with immunoSEQ multiplex PCR, while TCRdb's copy carries only in-frame clones and drops some. The sample lists just under 65,000 clones, 90% occurring once. Sample: unstimulated CD8+ T cells sorted from spleen or lymph node cells, taken before transplant. These receptors were collected from a human donor who was the organ donor for an intestinal transplant.

The genes are TRBV6-1 and TRBJ2-5; tentative D call: TRBD2 (6 bases). V was shortened by 5 bases and J by 4 bases, with 11 bases between the two germline ends. The germline V gene encodes CDR1 MNHNS and CDR2 SASEGT. This CDR3 spans 13 amino acids. CDR3 sequence reads: CASSPGTLETQYF. As DNA, the CDR3 is TGTGCCAGCAGTCCAGGGACTTTAGAGACCCAGTACTTC.

This sequence joins TRBV7-2 and TRBJ2-1; TRBD2 matches at 8 bases. Germline CDR1 SGHTA, CDR2 FQGNSA. The CDR3 sequence is 19 residues long. The V and J ends lost 0 bases and 0 bases, in that order; junction bases with no gene match: 10. CDR3 amino acids: CASSLAGSSSGSSYNEQFF. Written as DNA, the CDR3 is TGTGCCAGCAGCTTAGCCGGGTCGTCTAGCGGGTCCTCCTACAATGAGCAGTTCTTC.

This clone was picked up one time. The chain combines TRBV10-3 with TRBJ2-3; TRBD1 matches 7 bases. The CDR3 sequence is 17 residues long. Germline lookup yields CDR1 ENHRY and CDR2 SYGVKD. The J segment lost 9 bases and the V segment lost 0 bases, leaving 15 bases of the junction unmatched. The CDR3 reads CAISESFTRGMLRTQYF. CDR3 nucleotides: TGTGCCATCAGTGAGTCGTTTACCAGGGGGATGCTCAGGACGCAGTATTTT.

The chain has TRBV13 and TRBJ1-2; maybe TRBD1 (6 bases). The germline V gene encodes CDR1 PRHDT and CDR2 FYEKMQ (reference sequence). V lost 5 bases and J lost 1, with 11 bases in between. The CDR3 runs 14 residues. The DNA of the CDR3 is TGTGCCAGCAGCGATGGACAGAGTAACTATGGCTACACCTTC. Its protein is CASSDGQSNYGYTF. The complete variable domain, with remaining parts taken from reference TRBV13 and TRBJ1-2, reads AAGVIQSPRHLIKEKRETATLKCYPIPRHDTVYWYQQGPGQDPQFLISFYEKMQSDKGSIPDRFSAQQFSDYHSELNMSSLELGDSALYFCASSDGQSNYGYTFGSGTRLTVV.

This chain uses TRBV21-1 with TRBJ1-1; the D call of TRBD1 is as the table states it, not checked on the DNA. TRBV21-1 counts as a pseudogene. The CDR3 has 17 amino acids. The CDR3 protein is CASSKGRDRGTNTEAFF. The DNA for the CDR3 is TGTGCCAGCAGCAAGGGTAGGGACAGGGGTACGAACACTGAAGCTTTCTTT.

The genes are TRBV18 and TRBJ1-2, with D perhaps matching TRBD1 (6 bases). Germline V gene data show CDR1 as KGHSH and CDR2 as LQKENI. Trimming pared 4 bases from V and 4 bases from J, leaving 16 bases between. The CDR3 is 15 residues long. The CDR3 DNA reads as TGTGCCAGCTCACAGGACAGTAAACGCTCCTATGGCTACACCTTC. Translating it yields CASSQDSKRSYGYTF.

V and J are TRBV7-8 and TRBJ2-7; 7 bases are shared with TRBD1. Germline CDR1 SGHVS, CDR2 FQNEAQ. Germline trimming cut 6 bases from V and 0 bases from J; bases unmatched to any gene: 11. The CDR3 sequence is 16 residues long. The DNA for the CDR3 is TGTGCCAGCAGTCACCTGACAGGGACGAGCTCCTACGAGCAGTACTTC. It specifies CASSHLTGTSSYEQYF.

This sequence joins TRBV15 and TRBJ1-2; D is possibly TRBD1 (6 bases). The CDR3 loop spans 16 amino acids. CDR1 is LNHNV, CDR2 YYDKDF, per germline (reference sequence). Trimming stripped 1 base from V and 4 bases from J, with 16 bases between. The CDR3 nucleotides read TGTGCCACCAGCAGAGTCCTCGCAGGACAGATCTATGGCTACACCTTC. It translates to CATSRVLAGQIYGYTF.

The CDR3 is CASSLVSASRSGELFF. CDR3 bases: TGCGCCAGCAGCTTGGTCTCGGCTAGCCGGTCCGGGGAGCTGTTTTTT. The chain employs TRBV5-1 and TRBJ2-2; D is perhaps TRBD2 (5 bases). Trimming took off 0 bases at V and 6 bases at J, with 15 bases between the two ends. The germline V gene has CDR1 SGHRS and CDR2 YFSETQ. The CDR3 covers 16 residues.

This chain joins TRBV28 and TRBJ2-1, with D possibly being TRBD1 (6 bases). This CDR3 contains 15 residues. V lost 5 bases and J lost 8, with 19 bases in between. Looked up from germline, CDR1 is MDHEN and CDR2 is SYDVKM. The CDR3 loop reads CASSPDSPGVDEQFF. The CDR3, as DNA: TGTGCCAGCAGTCCGGACAGCCCTGGGGTGGATGAGCAGTTCTTC.

V gene TRBV5-4 combines with J gene TRBJ2-3; 9 positions match TRBD2. Germline V gene lookup returns CDR1 SGHNT and CDR2 YYREEE (reference sequence). V dropped 6 bases and J dropped 1; count of bases not matched to a gene: 6. This CDR3 contains 15 residues. The CDR3 DNA sequence: TGTGCCAGCAAGGGGACTAGCCCTGGCACAGATACGCAGTATTTT. Its protein product is CASKGTSPGTDTQYF.